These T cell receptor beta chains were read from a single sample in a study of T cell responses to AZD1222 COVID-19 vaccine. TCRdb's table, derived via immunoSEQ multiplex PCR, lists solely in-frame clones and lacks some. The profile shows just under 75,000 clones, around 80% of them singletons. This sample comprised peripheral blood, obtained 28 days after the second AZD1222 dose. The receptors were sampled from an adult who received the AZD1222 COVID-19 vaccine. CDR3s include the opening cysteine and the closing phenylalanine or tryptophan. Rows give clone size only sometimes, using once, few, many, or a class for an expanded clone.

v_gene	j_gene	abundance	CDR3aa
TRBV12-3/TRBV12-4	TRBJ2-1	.	CASSFRGNEQFF
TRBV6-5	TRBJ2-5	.	CASSYGETQYF
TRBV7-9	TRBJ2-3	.	CASSSPDRAIDTQYF
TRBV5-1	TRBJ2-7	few	CASSSQGQYYEQYF
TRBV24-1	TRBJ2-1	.	CATSDFQGGSYNEQFF
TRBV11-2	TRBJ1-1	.	CASSRQVTPLEAFF
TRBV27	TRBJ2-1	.	CASSLGGTGAYNEQFF
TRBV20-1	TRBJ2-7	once	CSASRSGGSFYEQYF
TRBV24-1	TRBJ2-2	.	CATSALDRVTGELFF
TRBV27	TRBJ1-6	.	CASSLGQVVGSSPLHF
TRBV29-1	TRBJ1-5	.	CSVATGNSNQPQHF
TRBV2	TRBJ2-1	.	CASSRQGLDGDEQFF
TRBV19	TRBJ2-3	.	CASTFHHTGLNTDTQYF
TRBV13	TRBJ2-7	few	CASSLRQVSSYEQYF
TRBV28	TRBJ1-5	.	CASSLWQGHQPQHF
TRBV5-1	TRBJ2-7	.	CASSLEGTSEQYF
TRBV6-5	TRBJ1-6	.	CASSYLRDGGSPLHF
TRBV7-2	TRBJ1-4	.	CASSLDLGVEKLFF
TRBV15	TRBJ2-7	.	CATSREDLNSYEQYF
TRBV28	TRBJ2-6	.	CASREIAGRVGGANVLTF
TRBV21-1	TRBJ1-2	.	CASSTTRGDYGYTF
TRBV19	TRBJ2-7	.	CASSATSGIYEQYF
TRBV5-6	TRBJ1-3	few	CASRGQRGNTIYF
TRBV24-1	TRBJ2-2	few	CATSDSWGASTRELFF
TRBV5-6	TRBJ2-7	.	CASSLGVMSYEQYF
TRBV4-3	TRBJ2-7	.	CASSQGHLNYEQYF
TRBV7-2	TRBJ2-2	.	CASSLAGGYTGELFF
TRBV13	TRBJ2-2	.	CASSLGRGHTGELFF